Included here is one T cell receptor (beta chain) sequence, with context. Which antigen it targets is not known. No quality values exist for individual bases; no much larger clone is one base distant. The sample is drawn from a study of blood T cell repertoires in COVID-19 (dated by TCRdb to the early 2020s). Regarding the research as a whole: The collaborator samples originated in the United States, Italy and Spain and spanned the acute and convalescent phases of COVID-19. Where HLA class I and class II types were available, the types were taken from metadata supplied by the sample provider, not from assay-based typing. The material from the prospective study consisted of cDNA or gDNA derived from T cells, B-cell-depleted T cells, or PBMCs. Nearly every sample came with metadata listing a de-identified subject ID, COVID-19 status, age in years and sex. Samples were obtained from the ongoing ImmuneRACE study (first 160 participants) and from 1,254 subjects provided by 6 global collaborators. The repertoires were made available in a free public database intended to serve as a resource for research on the immune response to SARS-CoV-2. Subjects who had been exposed to COVID-19, were actively infected with it, or had recovered from it provided the deeply sampled blood TCRbeta repertoires that made up the dataset.

Reading the germline V gene gives CDR1 SGDLS and CDR2 YYNGEE. Trimming takes 0 bases from V and 5 bases from J, and the germline ends sit 11 bases apart. The CDR3 measures 15 amino acids from cysteine to phenylalanine. Just the 45-base CDR3 DNA is kept, in frame starting at base 1. Study-wide findings and limitations: Clinical and demographic metadata were provided uncurated, with the amount varying by source and participant.

Enrolling through a virtual design, the prospective study's participants ranged in age from about 18 to 100 years and lived across some 22 United States geographic areas. Cohort assignment in the prospective study relied on participant-reported clinical history from a screening survey and a study questionnaire. Recovered participants in ImmuneRACE Cohort 3 were defined as having two consecutive negative NP/OP PCR tests, clearance from a healthcare professional, or resolution of symptoms. Mobile phlebotomists in the prospective study collected whole blood, serum and a nasopharyngeal or oropharyngeal swab from every participant. Prospective study participants could optionally give additional blood draws and questionnaires over an approximately two-month period. Before DNA extraction, blood samples from the prospective study were shipped at room temperature or frozen. TCRbeta CDR3 regions were amplified from genomic DNA by means of the immunoSEQ Assay, a bias-controlled multiplex PCR. The original methods were these. The number of nucleated cells in each sample was estimated from the amplification of reference gene primers within the assay. To quantify the absolute abundance of each unique TCRbeta CDR3 rearrangement, sequence reads were collapsed and filtered. Productive Simpson clonality was computed per sample as the square root of Simpson's diversity index over productive rearrangements. Drawn from immuneACCESS, this table holds only the in-frame rearrangements with V and J called that TCRdb kept. Clones are partly lost; checked studies trace under half to an unresolved V gene and leave the rest unexplained. The V and J calls and clone size are taken from that table; D and trimming were inferred from the DNA. This sample holds around 140,000 clones; around 87% were observed only once. Approximately 11% of the sample belongs to the ten largest clones.

Specimen: PBMCs or T cells enriched from blood (not recorded which). The TCR was taken from a man aged 55 to 69 who had recovered from COVID-19. The chain links TRBV9 with TRBJ2-2; the D region possibly corresponds to TRBD1 (6 bases align). The CDR3 here reads CASSVEDRRTGELFF. The bases read TGTGCCAGCAGCGTAGAGGACAGAAGGACCGGGGAGCTGTTTTTT.